These 12 T cell receptor beta chains came from one sample sequenced in a study of monozygotic twins with inflammatory bowel disease. Following a re-call of the 5' RACE reads, TCRdb has one entry per CDR3 protein and lacks DNA. The sample includes 200,000 to 250,000 distinct CDR3 sequences. Sequenced material: blood. Receptors originate from a human donor with ulcerative colitis or Crohn's disease, or a healthy co-twin of an affected twin (not recorded which).

The V and J genes are TRBV5-1 and TRBJ1-1. Germline V lookup: CDR1 SGHRS, CDR2 YFSETQ. This CDR3 has 16 residues. CDR3 sequence: CASSLTLGALNTEAFF.

The rearrangement links TRBV7-9 to TRBJ1-1; TCRdb lists TRBD1, though no DNA is available to test this call. CDR3 length equals 17 residues. Per the germline V gene, CDR1 is SEHNR and CDR2 is FQNEAQ (reference sequence). CDR3 sequence: CASSLDYSGTGVTEAFF.

The genes are TRBV4-1 and TRBJ2-2; without DNA, the TCRdb call of TRBD2 cannot be checked. The CDR3 is 16 residues long. Germline lookup yields CDR1 MGHRA and CDR2 YSYEKL. CDR3 sequence: CASSHSARGGNGELFF.

This chain uses TRBV6-5 with TRBJ1-2; TCRdb indicates TRBD1, and absent DNA this call remains unverified. The length of the CDR3 is 13 residues. Germline CDR1 MNHEY, CDR2 SVGAGI. CDR3 loop: CASSYISDRGYTF.

The chain is built from TRBV5-1 and TRBJ1-1; the D gene TCRdb calls, TRBD1, cannot be checked with no DNA. Germline CDR1 is SGHRS and CDR2 is YFSETQ. The CDR3 has 18 amino acids. CDR3 region: CASSVPGTDSSLNTEAFF. Looking up the rest from reference TRBV5-1 and TRBJ1-1 gives the full variable domain: KAGVTQTPRYLIKTRGQQVTLSCSPISGHRSVSWYQQTPGQGLQFLFEYFSETQRNKGNFPGRFSGRQFSNSRSEMNVSTLELGDSALYLCASSVPGTDSSLNTEAFFGQGTRLTVV.

This chain uses TRBV20-1 with TRBJ1-6. The V gene's germline CDR1 is DFQATT and CDR2 SNEGSKA (reference sequence). This CDR3 region has 16 residues. The CDR3 loop reads CSARGLQGSYNSPLHF.

V and J are TRBV18 and TRBJ1-5. CDR1 and CDR2 from the germline V gene are KGHSH and LQKENI. The CDR3 sequence is 14 residues long. CDR3 loop: CASSPEAGNQPQHF.

This sequence joins TRBV12-3 or TRBV12-4 and TRBJ1-1; TCRdb returns TRBD1, unconfirmable since there is no DNA. The CDR3 is 14 residues long. The CDR3 spells CASSSNRGKAEAFF.

The chain joins TRBV12-3 or TRBV12-4 to TRBJ2-3. The CDR3 loop spans 12 amino acids. CDR3 sequence reads: CASRGASDTQYF.

The V gene is TRBV7-8, the J gene TRBJ1-1; as DNA is missing, the TRBD1 call by TCRdb cannot be tested. The CDR3 has 14 residues. The germline gives CDR1 SGHVS, CDR2 FQNEAQ. CDR3 protein: CASSSVSAGGAAFF.

V is TRBV28 and J is TRBJ1-1. CDR1 MDHEN and CDR2 SYDVKM come from the germline V gene. This CDR3 is 17 amino acids long. CDR3 sequence reads: CASSLARAGVWSTEAFF.

The CDR3 spells CASSPNTGELFF. This chain links TRBV18 with TRBJ2-2. The CDR3 has 12 residues. Germline V gene sequence: CDR1 KGHSH, CDR2 LQKENI.